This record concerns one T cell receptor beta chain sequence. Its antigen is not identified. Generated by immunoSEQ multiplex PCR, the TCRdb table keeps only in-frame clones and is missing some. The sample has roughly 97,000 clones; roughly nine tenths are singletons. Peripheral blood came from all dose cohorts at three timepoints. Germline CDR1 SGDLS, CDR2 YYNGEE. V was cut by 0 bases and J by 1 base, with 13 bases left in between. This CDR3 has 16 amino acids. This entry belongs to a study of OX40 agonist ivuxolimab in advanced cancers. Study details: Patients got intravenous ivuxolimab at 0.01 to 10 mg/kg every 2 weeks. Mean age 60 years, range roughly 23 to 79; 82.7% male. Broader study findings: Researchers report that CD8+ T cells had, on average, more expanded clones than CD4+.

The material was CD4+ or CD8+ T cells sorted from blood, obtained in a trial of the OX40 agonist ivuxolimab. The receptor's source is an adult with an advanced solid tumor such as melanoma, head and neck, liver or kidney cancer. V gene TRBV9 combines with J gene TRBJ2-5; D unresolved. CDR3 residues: CASSVVGVTAQETQYF. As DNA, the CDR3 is TGTGCCAGCAGCGTAGTCGGTGTGACGGCCCAAGAGACCCAGTACTTC.